This TCR beta chain derives from a study of naive and memory T cell subsets (dated by TCRdb to between 2016 and 2019). Study-wide context: Sorted naive and memory T cell subsets from peripheral blood were analyzed in the study using a UMI-based, open-source pipeline for TCR alpha and beta sequencing. The functional CMV T cell responses agreed completely with IgG serology results. RNA was DNase-treated and reverse transcribed with TCR constant-region primers, mostly using SuperScript III. Study-wide findings and limitations: A clonotype was defined as a single alpha or beta chain sequence rather than as a paired alpha/beta receptor. TCR abundance followed a power law with an exponent that was different for naive and memory subsets but consistent across the three individuals. Naive repertoires, especially CD8, contained a few larger clonotypes, possibly memory cells re-expressing CD45RA. In both CD4 and CD8 cells, the Gini index increased while Shannon and inverse Simpson diversity decreased from naive through CM, EM and EMRA. After error correction, over 95% of naive TCR sequences appeared only once, giving much steeper abundance distributions than memory subsets. RNA-based TCR counts may be influenced by expression changes linked to T cell activation and differentiation. The repertoire findings for the naive and memory subsets could not be validated against a ground truth, as none was available.

With regard to this clonotype: The antigen this receptor binds is unknown. It has no much larger one-base neighbor in the sample; base qualities were not kept.

V is reduced by 2 bases and J by 5 bases, leaving a spacing of 19 bases between them. The germline V gene provides CDR1 SGHTA and CDR2 FQGNSA. Spanning cysteine to phenylalanine, the CDR3 consists of 16 amino acids. CDR3 DNA only is kept here, 48 bases in frame from base 1. From the second PCR step on, the TCR alpha and beta chain libraries were amplified in separate reactions. CMV status of each donor was established by measuring IFNgamma production from CD4+ T cells after fresh PBMCs were stimulated overnight with CMV viral lysate. CD4 T cells were positively selected using Miltenyi beads, after which CD8 T cells were positively selected from the CD4-negative fraction. Cells stained for CD3, CD4, CD8, CD45RA, CD27 and a live/dead dye were sorted on a BD Aria II into four subsets by CD45RA and CD27. Blood was obtained from a few healthy volunteers, and the blood from each volunteer was fractionated into CD4 and CD8 T cells and subsequently into four differentiation subsets. Roughly 0.11 L of peripheral blood was drawn per donor, and PBMC were isolated by Ficoll-Paque PLUS density-gradient centrifugation. After sorting, cells were lysed in RLT buffer, RNA was extracted using a Qiagen RNeasy kit, and the extracted RNA was stored at -80 degrees C.

Receptor amplification or capture employed UMI-ligation and nested PCR. The beta constant-region primer consisted of an equimolar mixture of two oligonucleotides that together covered TRBC1 and TRBC2. Four rounds of PCR, combining the SP2 primer with nested alpha and beta constant-region primers, were used to amplify the ligated cDNA. T4 RNA ligase 1 ligated a single-stranded oligonucleotide carrying the SP2 primer and a 12-nucleotide UMI to the cDNA 3' end. The ligation reaction was incubated at 16°C for roughly 18-25 hours. PCR2 was typically performed as a SYBR Green qPCR and was stopped at a predetermined threshold so that over-amplification was prevented. Apart from the first purification, every purification step used Agencourt AMPure XP magnetic beads. Library quantification was done by Qubit, followed by a TapeStation check on which the main peak was expected at around 650 bp. Sequencing of the pooled libraries was done on an Illumina MiSeq using v2 2x251 paired-end kits, which typically yielded about 1-2 million reads per sample. Libraries were pooled at 4 nM per sample, and roughly 4.5-7.5% PhiX was added to improve cluster recognition. The paper's data handling went like this. V and J genes were assigned to Demultiplexor-processed FASTQ reads by Decombinator through tag matching, with a single base-pair mismatch being allowed. UMIs were used by Collapsinator to correct both sequencing errors and frequency errors arising from PCR heterogeneity. CDR3Translator translated TCRs and extracted CDR3s from the conserved cysteine to the FGXG phenylalanine, flagging non-productive sequences. Gini, Shannon entropy and inverse Simpson indices were calculated on repertoires subsampled to equal numbers of UMI-defined TCRs. Within the linear range, a power law was fitted by maximum likelihood to the distributions of clonotype abundance. When run on a single naive CD8 sample, MIGEC and the pipeline yielded similar UMI counts, similar unique TCR numbers and similar clonal distributions. In one analysis, naive TCRs also found in any memory subset of the same donor were removed from the naive repertoire. A set of approximately 6,800 CMV-associated CDR3 sequences, compiled from VDJdb and a published dataset, was used to search the repertoires. TCRdb reran the public reads through fastp at Q25 and MiXCR, keeping productive beta chains. Each CDR3 protein gets just one entry, which takes the most common genes and DNA from the rows behind it. The V and J calls follow TCRdb's processing rather than the paper's. The sample yields roughly 100,000 distinct CDR3 sequences; 14% were counted once. The ten largest account for 2.8% of the sample.

This chain is built from TRBV7-2 and TRBJ2-7; D gene: possibly TRBD1, on 6 matching bases. The specimen was naive CD8+ T cells from blood. Interpreted using the paper, the cell subset or site label stands for: naive T cells, CD45RA high CD27+. The receptor's source is a human donor in good health. The CDR3 reads as follows: CASSLRPWGQSHEQYF. The DNA sequence is TGTGCCAGCAGCTTAAGGCCCTGGGGGCAATCCCACGAGCAGTACTTC.